These 20 T cell receptor beta chains share one sample of origin, sequenced in a study of shared clonotypes between healthy human individuals (dated by TCRdb to about 2020). The library relied on the immunoSEQ multiplex PCR assay. As stored in TCRdb, this immuneACCESS dataset retains in-frame rearrangements with V and J assigned. A fraction of the clones does not appear; measured against another copy, unresolved V genes explain less than half of the discrepancy, and the remainder lacks a known reason. The sample contains 950,000 to 1,300,000 clones, 70% to 80% of them found a single time. Around 1.5% of the sample comes from the top ten. Material: memory CD4+ T cells sorted from blood. Taken with the paper, the label for cell subset or site translates to: CD45RA-negative fraction. The origin of the receptors is a young man in good health.

The rearrangement uses TRBV5-1 and TRBJ2-3; D uncertain. Trimming shortened V by 5 bases and J by 3 bases, and 13 bases separated the two germline ends. Germline lookup yields CDR1 SGHRS and CDR2 YFSETQ. The length of the CDR3 is 14 residues. In nucleotides, the CDR3 is TGCGCCAGCAGTGTTGGAGCCTTGACAGATACGCAGTATTTT. Translated: CASSVGALTDTQYF.

This clone appeared many times. Distinct nucleotide sequences in the sample also encode this CDR3. CDR3 in DNA: TGTGCCAGCAGGAAATCGGGGAACAGCTACGAGCAGTACTTC. Translating it yields CASRKSGNSYEQYF. The genes are TRBV6-6 and TRBJ2-7, with D perhaps TRBD2 (5 bases). Germline CDR1 reads MNHNY; CDR2 reads SVGAGI (reference sequence). CDR3 length: 14 residues. Trimming pared 6 bases from V and 3 bases from J, leaving 15 bases between.

J is TRBJ2-1 and V is TRBV9; 10 bases are a match to TRBD1. The CDR3 totals 18 residues. Germline V gene sequence: CDR1 SGDLS, CDR2 YYNGEE. V shed 0 bases and J 4 bases; nucleotides not matched to a gene: 10. This CDR3 is CASSVDPSGQGHYNEQFF. CDR3 in DNA: TGTGCCAGCAGCGTAGACCCCTCGGGACAGGGGCATTACAATGAGCAGTTCTTC.

This chain uses TRBV7-2 with TRBJ2-1; 10 nucleotides agree with TRBD2. V lost 1 base to trimming and J lost 7 bases; unmatched junction nucleotides: 4. CDR1 is SGHTA, CDR2 FQGNSA, per germline. The CDR3 spans 15 residues. The CDR3 nucleotides read TGTGCCAGCAGCTTAGGGCCTAGCGGGAGTAATGAGCAGTTCTTC. This sequence encodes CASSLGPSGSNEQFF.

The rearrangement joins TRBV5-3 to TRBJ2-1, with a tentative D call TRBD1 (5 bases). TRBV5-3 is filed as an ORF, its function uncertain. V gave up 0 bases and J gave up 2 bases, with 12 bases separating them. The CDR3 sequence is 16 residues long. CDR3 sequence: CARSLVGAPTYNEQFF. The DNA for the CDR3 is TGTGCCAGAAGCTTGGTTGGGGCTCCAACCTACAATGAGCAGTTCTTC.

This clone was recorded once. This sample also contains other DNA sequences that code for the same CDR3. The V and J genes are TRBV29-1 and TRBJ2-3; D unresolved. The ends were cut back, 4 bases at V and 3 bases at J, with 5 bases in the middle. This CDR3 has 11 residues. Germline values: CDR1 SQVTM, CDR2 ANQGSEA. Here the CDR3 reads CSVGGTDTQYF. The CDR3 DNA is TGCAGCGTTGGGGGAACAGATACGCAGTATTTT.

V usage is TRBV7-9 and J usage is TRBJ1-5; D possibly corresponds to TRBD1 (5 bases). This CDR3 has 14 residues. Germline lookup yields CDR1 SEHNR and CDR2 FQNEAQ (reference sequence). Deletions cut 5 bases from V and 1 base from J, with 9 bases between. CDR3 nucleotides: TGTGCCAGCAGCGGAGGACACAGCAATCAGCCCCAGCATTTT. Its protein product is CASSGGHSNQPQHF.

The chain carries TRBV6-5 and TRBJ1-1, with a possible D match to TRBD1 (5 bases). Germline V lookup: CDR1 MNHEY, CDR2 SVGAGI. V lost 7 bases to trimming and J lost 8 bases, with 17 bases between them. This CDR3 comprises 13 residues. The CDR3, as DNA: TGTGCCAGCACCACAGGAGGAGTTGGCGAAGCTTTCTTT. As protein: CASTTGGVGEAFF.

The chain carries TRBV5-1 and TRBJ2-1; 7 bases line up with TRBD2. The CDR3 is 15 residues long. Germline CDR1 SGHRS, CDR2 YFSETQ. V trimming: 3 bases; J trimming: 1 base; junction bases outside the gene matches: 4. The DNA for the CDR3 is TGCGCCAGCAGCTCTCTAGCGGCTTCCTACAATGAGCAGTTCTTC. Protein: CASSSLAASYNEQFF.

The chain employs TRBV6-5 and TRBJ1-4; a possible D gene is TRBD1 (6 bases). V lost 6 bases, J lost 6 bases, and 14 bases lay in between. Germline CDR1 and CDR2: MNHEY and SVGAGI. This CDR3 spans 14 amino acids. The CDR3, as DNA: TGTGCCAGCAGACCACAGGGTTTGCATGAAAAACTGTTTTTT. Translation gives CASRPQGLHEKLFF.

This clone was seen only once. The gene calls are TRBV28 and TRBJ1-2; D uncertain. The germline V gene encodes CDR1 MDHEN and CDR2 SYDVKM. CDR3 size: 13 residues. V shed 6 bases and J shed 4 bases, with 12 bases lying between them. The DNA for the CDR3 is TGTGCCAGCAGAAGATATTCTGGCTATGGCTACACCTTC. Translating gives CASRRYSGYGYTF.

V is TRBV7-2 and J is TRBJ1-2; 8 nucleotides agree with TRBD1. The CDR3 length is 15 residues. With 6 bases clipped from V and 2 bases from J, the junction kept 8 bases outside the gene matches. Germline V gives CDR1 SGHTA, CDR2 FQGNSA. CDR3 nucleotide sequence: TGTGCCAGCAGTCAACGGGACAGGCTCAACTATGGCTACACCTTC. Translated, it gives CASSQRDRLNYGYTF.

The chain has TRBV7-2 and TRBJ2-1; tentatively, D is TRBD2 (5 bases). This CDR3 is 16 amino acids long. The germline V gene has CDR1 SGHTA and CDR2 FQGNSA. With 1 base removed from V and 6 bases from J, the gap between germline ends came to 16 bases. In nucleotides, the CDR3 is TGTGCCAGCAGCTTAGGACGGGTACTAAGCGGCAATGAGCAGTTCTTC. Amino acid sequence: CASSLGRVLSGNEQFF.

The rearrangement joins TRBV11-2 to TRBJ1-2; 10 bases map to TRBD1. V lost 0 bases and J lost 4; bases outside the gene matches: 11. This CDR3 is built from 18 residues. CDR1 is SGHAT, CDR2 FQNNGV, per germline. The CDR3 loop reads CASSLEGTGAAISYGYTF. CDR3 coding DNA: TGTGCCAGCAGCTTAGAAGGGACAGGGGCCGCCATTTCCTATGGCTACACCTTC.

The chain joins TRBV2 to TRBJ2-5, with TRBD2 matching over 14 bases. Germline trimming cut 6 bases from V and 2 bases from J; bases unmatched to any gene: 17. Germline V gene data show CDR1 as SNHLY and CDR2 as FYNNEI. The CDR3 has 20 residues. CDR3: CASRRTGPGLAGALQETQYF. CDR3 sequence (DNA): TGTGCCAGCAGGAGGACGGGGCCGGGACTAGCGGGGGCCCTTCAAGAGACCCAGTACTTC.

CDR3 loop: CASSLGQPGSIQYF. Written as DNA, the CDR3 is TGTGCCAGCAGCTTAGGACAGCCGGGAAGCATTCAGTACTTC. The chain couples TRBV7-3 to TRBJ2-4; possibly TRBD1 for D (6 bases). Trimming removed 2 bases from V and 9 bases from J, with 14 bases in between. This CDR3 has 14 amino acids. Per the germline V gene, CDR1 is SGHTA and CDR2 is FQGTGA.

This clone has ten or more counts. This sequence joins TRBV6-1 and TRBJ1-2; D uncertain. Deletions cut 0 bases from V and 5 bases from J, with 7 bases between. CDR1 and CDR2 (germline): MNHNS, SASEGT. The CDR3 loop spans 13 amino acids. The CDR3 sequence is CASSEAGEYGYTF. CDR3 DNA sequence: TGTGCCAGCAGTGAAGCTGGGGAATATGGCTACACCTTC.

This rearrangement joins TRBV10-1 to TRBJ2-3, with 10 nucleotides matching TRBD2. The CDR3 contains 14 residues. V dropped 2 bases and J dropped 11; count of bases not matched to a gene: 7. Germline V gene sequence: CDR1 WNHNN, CDR2 SYGVQD (reference sequence). CDR3 coding DNA: TGCGCCAGCAGTGAGAGGCCTAGCGGGAGCAGGCAGTATTTT. It is translated as CASSERPSGSRQYF.

V is TRBV19 and J is TRBJ1-5, with 10 bases lining up with TRBD1. CDR1 and CDR2 (germline): LNHDA, SQIVND (reference sequence). This CDR3 region has 16 residues. The V gene end was trimmed by 8 bases and the J gene end by 1 base; junction bases not matched to a gene: 8. Here the CDR3 DNA reads TGTGCCAGTGCTAGACAGGGGGCGAGCAGCAATCAGCCCCAGCATTTT. As protein: CASARQGASSNQPQHF.

This clone was counted once. This chain uses TRBV7-2 with TRBJ1-1; 8 bases match TRBD1. There are 19 residues in the CDR3. V shed 1 base, J shed 0 bases, and the junction held 13 bases outside the gene matches. CDR1 is SGHTA and CDR2 is FQGNSA in the germline V gene. Here the CDR3 DNA reads TGTGCCAGCAGCTTAGAAAGGGCACAGGGGGGAGGAGTGAACACTGAAGCTTTCTTT. This sequence encodes CASSLERAQGGGVNTEAFF.